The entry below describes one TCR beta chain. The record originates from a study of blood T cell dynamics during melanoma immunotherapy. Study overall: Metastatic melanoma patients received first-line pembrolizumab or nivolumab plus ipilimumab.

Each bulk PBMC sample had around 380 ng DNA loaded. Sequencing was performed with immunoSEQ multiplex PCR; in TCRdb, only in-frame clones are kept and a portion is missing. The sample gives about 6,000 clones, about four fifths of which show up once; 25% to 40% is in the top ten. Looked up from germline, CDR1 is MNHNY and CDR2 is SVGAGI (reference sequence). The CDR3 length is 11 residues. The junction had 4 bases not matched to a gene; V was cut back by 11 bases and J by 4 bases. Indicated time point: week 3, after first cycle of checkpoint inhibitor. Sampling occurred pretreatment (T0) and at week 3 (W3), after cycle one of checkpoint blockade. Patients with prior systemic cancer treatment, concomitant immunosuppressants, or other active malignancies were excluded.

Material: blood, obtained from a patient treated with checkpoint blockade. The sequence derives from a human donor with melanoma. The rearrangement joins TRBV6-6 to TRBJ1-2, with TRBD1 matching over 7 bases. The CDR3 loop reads CACYRGYGYTF. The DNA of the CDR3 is TGTGCCTGCTACAGGGGCTATGGCTACACCTTC.